This TCR beta chain was observed in a study of cytomegalovirus exposure and HLA in healthy donors. Findings and caveats of the study: In a later analysis, about 17,000 TCR beta sequences were associated with HLA alleles at 0.05 false discovery rate. In an earlier analysis, productive rearrangement rates for most beta V segments clustered near 90% or 30%.

To note about this clone: Its antigen is not known.

The ends were cut back, 2 bases at V and 2 bases at J, with 7 bases in the middle. This CDR3 has 13 residues. In germline, CDR1 is SGHTS, CDR2 YDEGEE. Vbeta (60) and Jbeta (13) primers were used in the PCR. Original methodology: Later analysis identified tens of millions of unique TCR beta chains, about 10 million shared. The assay was immunoSEQ multiplex PCR, and TCRdb's table has in-frame clones only and misses some. Clone size and the V and J calls come from that table; the DNA yielded D and trimming. The table lists around 120,000 clones, around 78% of them singletons. The chain combines TRBV5-8 with TRBJ1-2; D is possibly TRBD1 (5 bases). The sequenced material came from PBMCs. The TCR originated in a woman aged 40 to 50 in good health and CMV-seronegative. CDR3 region: CASSFDRNYGYTF. In nucleotides, the CDR3 is TGTGCCAGCAGCTTCGACAGAAACTATGGCTACACCTTC. The complete variable domain, with remaining parts taken from reference TRBV5-8 and TRBJ1-2, reads EAGVTQSPTHLIKTRGQQATLRCSPISGHTSVYWYQQALGLGLQFLLWYDEGEERNRGNFPPRFSGRQFPNYSSELNVNALELEDSALYLCASSFDRNYGYTFGSGTRLTVV.